This T cell receptor beta chain came from a study of blood T cell repertoires in COVID-19. About the study: The United States, Italy and Spain were the sources of the acute and convalescent COVID-19 samples. Sources were T cells, B-cell-depleted T cells, or PBMCs; the material itself was cDNA or gDNA.

This clone appeared many times. Participants' own reports of clinical history determined their cohort assignment. In the source study's methods: Researchers report that nucleated cell counts were estimated from reference gene primer amplification. The assay was immunoSEQ multiplex PCR, and TCRdb's table has in-frame clones only and misses some. From that table come the V and J calls and clone size; the DNA was used to work out D and trimming. The sample carries fewer than 500,000 clones, 80% to 90% recorded once. V was trimmed by 7 bases and J by 0 bases, leaving 13 bases between them. The V gene's germline CDR1 is SGDLS and CDR2 YYNGEE. The CDR3 totals 14 residues.

Sequencing used PBMCs or T cells enriched from blood (not recorded which). The TCR originated in a man aged 25-40 years who had recovered from COVID-19. The chain has TRBV9 and TRBJ1-1, with a possible D match to TRBD1 (5 bases). CDR3 protein: CASDNTGVNTEAFF. CDR3 DNA: TGTGCCAGCGACAATACAGGCGTGAACACTGAAGCTTTCTTT.